A selection of T cell receptor beta chains follows, all from one sample in a study of CD8+ T cells in alopecia areata. Profiled with immunoSEQ multiplex PCR; TCRdb holds only in-frame clones, not every one. The table includes fewer than 350,000 clones, roughly 50% detected once. The sample consisted of CD4+ T cells sorted from blood, taken at week 24, from a patient treated with tofacitinib. The receptors originated from a human donor with alopecia areata. CDR3s include the opening cysteine and the closing phenylalanine or tryptophan. The D gene is left open where the match is weak.

V gene	D gene	J gene	CDR3 protein
TRBV5-4	.	TRBJ2-6	CASSPDGAGANVLTF
TRBV14	TRBD1	TRBJ2-7	CASSPLLPTGGYEQYF
TRBV6-1	TRBD1	TRBJ1-5	CASSAVGGTGDQPQHF
TRBV7-2	.	TRBJ2-4	CASSRSIAKNIQYF
TRBV7-2	TRBD1	TRBJ1-1	CASRWGQQNTEAFF
TRBV6-6	TRBD1	TRBJ1-6	CAVSSTGHSSGSPLHF
TRBV30	.	TRBJ1-2	CAWSARIAGTVYGYTF
TRBV11-2	.	TRBJ2-3	CASSLGANTDTQYF
TRBV29-1	TRBD2	TRBJ2-7	CSVEIGTTGQYF
TRBV30	.	TRBJ2-5	CAWRAPGAETQYF
TRBV29-1	TRBD2	TRBJ2-1	CSVDGLAGPFHEQFF
TRBV30	.	TRBJ1-5	CAWSAGASNQPQHF
TRBV30	.	TRBJ1-6	CAWSLAGDYSPLHF
TRBV19	TRBD2	TRBJ2-3	CASSRWAAGGQQDTQYF
TRBV2	TRBD2	TRBJ2-7	CASSGLAGGVRNEQYF
TRBV30	TRBD2	TRBJ2-5	CAWSVKRGGRETQYF
TRBV7-2	.	TRBJ1-2	CASSPQGAFSRDGYTF
TRBV30	.	TRBJ1-2	CAWSSTTGGYGYTF
TRBV6-1	TRBD1	TRBJ2-1	CASSRTGVSEQFF
TRBV27	.	TRBJ2-5	CASTERVDLAETQYF
TRBV18	.	TRBJ2-7	CASSPSGGADYEQYF
TRBV7-2	TRBD1	TRBJ1-5	CASSRGTGPQPQHF
TRBV2	.	TRBJ1-1	CASSDRGRTEAFF
TRBV30	TRBD1	TRBJ1-2	CAWETGLDYGYTF
TRBV10-3	.	TRBJ1-1	CAISGPRNEAFF
TRBV4-1	TRBD1	TRBJ2-7	CASSQDGMDREDYEQYF
TRBV2	.	TRBJ2-3	CASSEAGVPSDTQYF
TRBV27	.	TRBJ2-3	CASSLSGGLTDTQYF
TRBV29-1	.	TRBJ2-3	CSVGLVTDTQYF
TRBV7-3	TRBD2	TRBJ2-7	CASSLRPASGYEQYF
TRBV29-1	TRBD1	TRBJ1-2	CSADRDGLEGYTF
TRBV30	.	TRBJ1-2	CAWSGSSYGYTF
TRBV5-6	.	TRBJ1-6	CASSRLRGERSPLHF
TRBV4-2	TRBD1	TRBJ1-2	CASSQDPRGQGGYGYTF
TRBV5-1	TRBD1	TRBJ1-5	CASSLGQGAKQPQHF
TRBV28	.	TRBJ2-7	CASSLLYQYEQYF
TRBV5-1	TRBD1	TRBJ2-6	CASSLRTGRGANVLTF
TRBV7-2	.	TRBJ1-5	CASSLAREVDSNQPQHF
TRBV29-1	TRBD1	TRBJ1-2	CSVLDRSRPYGYTF
TRBV15	TRBD1	TRBJ2-2	CATSRPWTGGNTGELFF
TRBV4-2	TRBD2	TRBJ2-3	CASLAGGTADTQYF
TRBV4-1	.	TRBJ1-2	CASSQDGTPRGGYTF
TRBV27	TRBD2	TRBJ2-6	CASSSPQLAVVPGANVLTF
TRBV7-9	.	TRBJ1-4	CASSLMADEKLFF
TRBV29-1	.	TRBJ2-3	CSVVSRPTSTDTQYF
TRBV29-1	TRBD2	TRBJ2-5	CSAGGETQYF
TRBV5-1	TRBD2	TRBJ2-1	CASNWNPTSGGYNEQFF
TRBV20-1	.	TRBJ2-3	CSARRSTQYF
TRBV30	.	TRBJ1-2	CASQGNYGYTF
TRBV5-1	.	TRBJ2-5	CASSLARQLQETQYF
TRBV4-3	.	TRBJ1-6	CASSQDEVSPLHF
TRBV30	TRBD1	TRBJ2-7	CAWSGSGTGGYEQYF
TRBV29-1	.	TRBJ2-3	CSVDEGADTQYF
TRBV4-1	.	TRBJ2-1	CASSQENEQFF
TRBV7-2	.	TRBJ1-2	CASSGTGFFYGYTF
TRBV27	TRBD1	TRBJ1-2	CASSLNGYRSGGIRGYTF
TRBV5-1	.	TRBJ2-5	CASSRWDQETQYF